Following are 28 T cell receptor beta chains from one sample sequenced in a study of CD8 T cells in seronegative destructive rheumatoid arthritis. Data came from immunoSEQ multiplex PCR; TCRdb stores just in-frame clones and leaves some out. Here the sample spans some 13,000 clones, about four fifths being singletons. The sequenced material came from CD8+ T cells from blood. The receptors originated from a woman between 25 and 49 years old with seronegative destructive rheumatoid arthritis.

This chain links TRBV5-1 with TRBJ2-5, with a tentative D call TRBD2 (5 bases). The germline gives CDR1 SGHRS, CDR2 YFSETQ. The length of the CDR3 is 15 residues. Deletions cut 0 bases from V and 1 base from J, with 10 bases between. The CDR3 coding sequence is TGCGCCAGCAGCTTGGCCGAGGGCGGCCAAGAGACCCAGTACTTC. The encoded protein is CASSLAEGGQETQYF.

This clone was counted once. This sequence joins TRBV4-1 and TRBJ2-4; D uncertain. CDR3 length equals 16 residues. Germline CDR1 MGHRA, CDR2 YSYEKL. Trimming removed 2 bases at V and 7 bases at J, with 18 bases between. Here the CDR3 reads CASSQYSDRTDNIQYF. The CDR3 DNA reads TGCGCCAGCAGCCAATATAGTGATAGAACAGACAACATTCAGTACTTC.

This clone has just one count. The chain couples TRBV28 to TRBJ2-1; 10 positions match TRBD2. Trimming took 10 bases from V and 7 from J; bases not matched to a gene: 10. Germline CDR1 and CDR2: MDHEN and SYDVKM. CDR3 length: 14 residues. The CDR3 here is CAISPAGGWNEQFF. The CDR3, as DNA: TGTGCCATCTCCCCAGCGGGGGGGTGGAATGAGCAGTTCTTC.

A few counts support this clone. The rearrangement links TRBV28 to TRBJ2-1; 8 bases align to TRBD2. Trimming cost V 6 bases and J 4 bases; bases outside gene matches: 5. The CDR3 sequence is 14 residues long. Germline-derived CDR1 and CDR2 are MDHEN and SYDVKM. The CDR3, as DNA: TGTGCCAGCAGCAGGGGACTAGAGTACAATGAGCAGTTCTTC. This gives the protein CASSRGLEYNEQFF.

This chain connects TRBV11-2 to TRBJ2-5; a weak D match, TRBD1 (6 bases). Trimming shortened V by 9 bases and J by 5 bases, and 10 bases separated the two germline ends. Germline V gene sequence: CDR1 SGHAT, CDR2 FQNNGV. CDR3 length: 11 residues. The CDR3 protein is CASRGWETQYF. The CDR3 coding sequence is TGTGCCAGTAGGGGGTGGGAGACCCAGTACTTC.

V is TRBV27 and J is TRBJ2-3, with D possibly TRBD1 on 6 matching bases. Trimming stripped 0 bases from V and 3 bases from J, with 13 bases between. This CDR3 is 16 amino acids long. Germline values: CDR1 MNHEY, CDR2 SMNVEV (reference sequence). CDR3 sequence: CASSLSRTGLTDTQYF. The CDR3 DNA is TGTGCCAGCAGTTTATCCCGTACAGGGTTAACAGATACGCAGTATTTT.

This chain connects TRBV9 to TRBJ2-5; TRBD2 matches at 14 bases. The germline gives CDR1 SGDLS, CDR2 YYNGEE. The CDR3 runs 18 residues. V lost 2 bases, J lost 4 bases, and 10 bases stayed unmatched. The CDR3 nucleotides are TGTGCCAGCAGCGTTACGGGACTAGCGGGAGTAGTTCGAGAGACCCAGTACTTC. Its protein is CASSVTGLAGVVRETQYF.

The chain recombines TRBV11-2 with TRBJ2-7, with D perhaps matching TRBD1 (6 bases). CDR3 size: 15 residues. CDR1 SGHAT and CDR2 FQNNGV come from the germline V gene. Trimming pared 3 bases from V and 5 bases from J, leaving 17 bases between. The CDR3 spells CASSLLDSLVHEQYF. The CDR3 bases are TGTGCCAGCAGCTTGCTGGACAGCCTTGTCCACGAGCAGTACTTC.

J is TRBJ2-7 and V is TRBV27; TRBD2 matches at 7 bases. V was clipped by 2 bases and J by 5 bases; unmatched bases: 12. This CDR3 spans 16 amino acids. Per germline, CDR1 MNHEY and CDR2 SMNVEV (reference sequence). CDR3 residues: CASSLISFGTINEQYF. The CDR3 DNA reads as TGTGCCAGCAGTTTAATATCGTTCGGGACTATCAACGAGCAGTACTTC.

This chain links TRBV13 with TRBJ1-6; the D is unclear. Germline V gene lookup returns CDR1 PRHDT and CDR2 FYEKMQ (reference sequence). V gave up 0 bases and J gave up 8 bases, with 14 bases separating them. The CDR3 runs 16 residues. The CDR3 coding sequence is TGTGCCAGCAGCTTAGGTTTCCGGGGAACGGATTCACCCCTCCACTTT. Protein: CASSLGFRGTDSPLHF.

The table lists this clone with a few counts. The J gene is TRBJ1-2, the V gene TRBV4-1, with D perhaps TRBD1 (6 bases). V was cut by 5 bases and J by 2 bases, with 21 bases left in between. The CDR3 totals 17 residues. The germline gives CDR1 MGHRA, CDR2 YSYEKL. The CDR3 here is CASSVSLATGLNYGYTF. CDR3 nucleotides: TGCGCCAGCAGCGTCAGCCTCGCGACAGGACTCAACTATGGCTACACCTTC.

The chain couples TRBV28 to TRBJ2-1; the match to TRBD2 covers 9 bases. The junction had 6 bases not matched to a gene; V was cut back by 4 bases and J by 8 bases. The CDR3 is 14 amino acids. Germline CDR1 reads MDHEN; CDR2 reads SYDVKM. The CDR3 here is CASSSPGLAYEQFF. The DNA of the CDR3 is TGTGCCAGCAGTTCCCCGGGACTAGCCTATGAGCAGTTCTTC.

In its sample, this clone was seen once. The gene calls are TRBV28 and TRBJ2-7; D not resolved. Per germline, CDR1 MDHEN and CDR2 SYDVKM. The germline V and J ends were trimmed by 10 bases and 3 bases, with 16 bases remaining between them. This CDR3 has 13 residues. CDR3 sequence reads: CATLGSGFYEQYF. CDR3 coding DNA: TGTGCCACCTTGGGTTCAGGATTCTACGAGCAGTACTTC.

The rearrangement joins TRBV7-6 to TRBJ2-1; TRBD2 is a possible D gene (6 bases). Between the trimmed V and J ends, which lost 5 bases and 3 bases, there was a span of 8 bases. Germline V gene lookup returns CDR1 SGHVS and CDR2 FNYEAQ. The CDR3 length is 13 residues. The CDR3 coding sequence is TGTGCCAGCAGCCTGGACTACTACAATGAGCAGTTCTTC. Protein: CASSLDYYNEQFF. Full variable domain (rest looked up from reference TRBV7-6 and TRBJ2-1): GAGVSQSPRYKVTKRGQDVALRCDPISGHVSLYWYRQALGQGPEFLTYFNYEAQQDKSGLPNDRFSAERPEGSISTLTIQRTEQRDSAMYRCASSLDYYNEQFFGPGTRLTVL.

The V and J genes are TRBV6-5 and TRBJ2-1; TRBD2 is a possible D gene (5 bases). The V end was cut by 5 bases, the J end by 10 bases, with 15 bases between. The CDR3 spans 13 residues. Looked up from germline, CDR1 is MNHEY and CDR2 is SVGAGI. CDR3: CASSPSSGLEQFF. In nucleotides, the CDR3 is TGTGCCAGCAGTCCGTCCAGCGGCCTCGAGCAGTTCTTC.

The chain couples TRBV4-1 to TRBJ2-4, with 9 bases matching TRBD1. The CDR3 is made up of 14 amino acids. Germline V gives CDR1 MGHRA, CDR2 YSYEKL. J was trimmed by 8 bases and V by 2 bases; bases with no gene match: 4. DNA for the CDR3: TGCGCCAGCAGCCAATGGGACAGGGCAGACATTCAGTACTTC. Translation: CASSQWDRADIQYF.

J is TRBJ2-1 and V is TRBV28, with 8 bases lining up with TRBD2. The CDR3 spans 15 residues. Trimming took 6 bases from V and 9 from J; bases not matched to a gene: 13. Germline lookup yields CDR1 MDHEN and CDR2 SYDVKM. The chain's CDR3 is CASRPVQAGGGEQFF. The CDR3 DNA reads TGTGCCAGCAGGCCCGTACAGGCGGGAGGTGGTGAGCAGTTCTTC.

The chain has TRBV4-1 and TRBJ1-5; D call uncertain. Germline V CDR1 and CDR2: MGHRA, YSYEKL. V gave up 0 bases and J gave up 6 bases, with 6 bases separating them. The length of the CDR3 is 13 residues. The CDR3 coding sequence is TGCGCCAGCAGCCAAGATCGAGGTCAGCCCCAGCATTTT. Its translation is CASSQDRGQPQHF.

The chain recombines TRBV7-9 with TRBJ1-6; 9 bases map to TRBD1. The V gene end was trimmed by 7 bases and the J gene end by 9 bases; junction bases not matched to a gene: 7. Germline values: CDR1 SEHNR, CDR2 FQNEAQ (reference sequence). The CDR3 loop spans 14 amino acids. The CDR3 DNA sequence: TGTGCCAGCACCACGGACAGGGGAGGTTCACCCCTCCACTTT. This codes for CASTTDRGGSPLHF.

V is TRBV5-1 and J is TRBJ2-2; D may be TRBD1 (6 bases). CDR1 is SGHRS, CDR2 YFSETQ, per germline. Trimming removed 2 bases at V and 3 bases at J, with 17 bases between. The CDR3 loop spans 17 amino acids. CDR3 sequence: CASSFVDSGRYTGELFF. CDR3 sequence (DNA): TGCGCCAGCAGCTTTGTGGACAGCGGACGTTACACCGGGGAGCTGTTTTTT.

The V and J genes are TRBV2 and TRBJ2-3; TRBD2 agrees at 10 bases. Germline CDR1 reads SNHLY; CDR2 reads FYNNEI. After removal of 5 bases from V and 2 bases from J, the junction contained 7 bases not matched to a gene. The CDR3 is made up of 16 amino acids. CDR3 sequence (DNA): TGTGCCAGCAGTTCATGGACTAGCGGAGACACAGATACGCAGTATTTT. It translates to CASSSWTSGDTDTQYF.

The rearrangement links TRBV27 to TRBJ2-7; 7 positions agree with TRBD2. The V and J ends lost 0 bases and 4 bases, in that order; junction bases with no gene match: 6. CDR3 size: 15 residues. Germline V lookup: CDR1 MNHEY, CDR2 SMNVEV (reference sequence). The CDR3 sequence is CASSLSTGGGYEQYV. The CDR3 DNA is TGTGCCAGCAGTTTATCTACCGGGGGAGGGTACGAGCAGTACGTC.

V usage is TRBV5-1 and J usage is TRBJ2-1, with 7 bases matching TRBD2. With V trimmed by 6 bases and J by 7 bases, 7 bases remained unmatched. This CDR3 region has 13 residues. CDR1 and CDR2 (germline): SGHRS, YFSETQ. Here the CDR3 reads CASTGGGWNEQFF. CDR3 bases: TGCGCCAGCACGGGGGGAGGGTGGAATGAGCAGTTCTTC.

Details on this clone: The same CDR3 can be traced to other DNA sequences in this sample. This chain's CDR3 is CASSLGGGGTDTQYF. The CDR3 DNA is TGTGCCAGCAGCTTGGGTGGCGGGGGCACAGATACGCAGTATTTT. The chain is built from TRBV5-6 and TRBJ2-3; D may be TRBD2 (6 bases). The germline CDR1 and CDR2 sequences are SGHDT and YYEEEE. This CDR3 contains 15 residues. V was clipped by 0 bases and J by 1 base, with 9 bases between them.

The chain couples TRBV18 to TRBJ2-7; the match to TRBD1 covers 7 bases. The CDR3 sequence is 13 residues long. Germline values: CDR1 KGHSH, CDR2 LQKENI. V shed 5 bases and J 1 base; nucleotides not matched to a gene: 2. CDR3 nucleotides: TGTGCCAGCTCAACGACAGGGTCCTACGAGCAGTACGTC. This codes for CASSTTGSYEQYV.

This clone was seen a single time. V is TRBV5-1 and J is TRBJ2-5; 9 positions match TRBD2. The CDR3 is 15 amino acids. V dropped 4 bases and J dropped 3; count of bases not matched to a gene: 7. Germline CDR1 is SGHRS and CDR2 is YFSETQ. The DNA of the CDR3 is TGCGCCAGCAGCCCGATGGGGACTAGCAAAGAGACCCAGTACTTC. This translates into CASSPMGTSKETQYF.

As regards this clone: The junction does not match germline at one end; this may be a read error. The same CDR3 is also encoded by other DNA sequences in this sample. V gene TRBV11-2 combines with J gene TRBJ2-3; D not certain. Germline V gene data show CDR1 as SGHAT and CDR2 as FQNNGV. The CDR3 is 14 amino acids. The CDR3 DNA is TGTGCCAGCAGCCCCCCTAGGAGTGCAGATACGCAATATTTT. It codes for CASSPPRSADTQYF.

The chain joins TRBV7-9 to TRBJ1-1; D gene uncertain. Looked up from germline, CDR1 is SEHNR and CDR2 is FQNEAQ (reference sequence). The CDR3 is 15 residues long. V lost 5 bases, J lost 5 bases, and 18 bases lay in between. The CDR3 region is CASSPPAGKGTEAFF. The CDR3 region has the DNA TGTGCCAGCAGCCCACCCGCGGGCAAAGGGACTGAAGCTTTCTTT.